The 15 T cell receptor beta chains below all came from one sample that was sequenced in a study of T cell responses to AZD1222 COVID-19 vaccine. Clones were sequenced by immunoSEQ multiplex PCR, and TCRdb holds only the in-frame ones, with some missing. The repertoire includes 150,000 to 200,000 clones, more than 70% of them detected once, and 25% to 30% sits in the top ten. The sample consisted of peripheral blood, taken 28 days after the second AZD1222 dose. These receptors were obtained from an adult who received the AZD1222 COVID-19 vaccine.

The V and J genes are TRBV18 and TRBJ2-2; a possible D gene is TRBD1 (6 bases). V lost 4 bases and J lost 7, with 19 bases in between. This CDR3 is 16 amino acids long. Germline CDR1 is KGHSH and CDR2 is LQKENI. The CDR3 coding sequence is TGTGCCAGCTCACAATCGATGGACAGAGTAGGCGGGGAGCTGTTTTTT. Protein sequence: CASSQSMDRVGGELFF.

The chain couples TRBV6-1 to TRBJ1-6; D remains unclear. Germline V gives CDR1 MNHNS, CDR2 SASEGT. The V end lost 1 base, the J end lost 6 bases, and 7 bases lay between the germline ends. The CDR3 contains 14 residues. The CDR3 sequence: CASSEVGVNSPLHF. The CDR3 DNA reads TGTGCCAGCAGTGAAGTAGGAGTTAATTCACCCCTCCACTTT.

V is TRBV9 and J is TRBJ2-2; the match to TRBD1 covers 8 bases. Germline V lookup: CDR1 SGDLS, CDR2 YYNGEE. The J segment lost 6 bases and the V segment lost 3 bases, leaving 10 bases of the junction unmatched. The CDR3 totals 16 residues. This CDR3 is CASSAGTGRGAGELFF. CDR3 bases: TGTGCCAGCAGCGCGGGGACAGGACGAGGGGCCGGGGAGCTGTTTTTT. The complete variable domain, with remaining parts taken from reference TRBV9 and TRBJ2-2, reads DSGVTQTPKHLITATGQRVTLRCSPRSGDLSVYWYQQSLDQGLQFLIQYYNGEERAKGNILERFSAQQFPDLHSELNLSSLELGDSALYFCASSAGTGRGAGELFFGEGSRLTVL.

This sequence joins TRBV5-1 and TRBJ2-5; TRBD2 aligns across 13 bases. This CDR3 has 14 residues. Germline V gene sequence: CDR1 SGHRS, CDR2 YFSETQ. V dropped 5 bases and J dropped 5; count of bases not matched to a gene: 3. The CDR3 sequence: CASSPLAGGETQYF. DNA for the CDR3: TGCGCCAGCAGTCCACTAGCGGGAGGGGAGACCCAGTACTTC.

The CDR3 loop reads CATSDPRQGDGEKLFF. As DNA, the CDR3 is TGTGCCACCAGTGATCCCCGACAGGGAGATGGTGAAAAACTGTTTTTT. The chain carries TRBV24-1 and TRBJ1-4; 7 bases match TRBD1. The germline V gene encodes CDR1 KGHDR and CDR2 SFDVKD. V lost 3 bases, J lost 7 bases, and 10 bases stayed unmatched. There are 16 residues in the CDR3.

This chain uses TRBV24-1 with TRBJ2-3, with 8 bases identical to TRBD1. Per germline, CDR1 KGHDR and CDR2 SFDVKD. This CDR3 is 16 amino acids long. With V trimmed by 4 bases and J by 4 bases, 9 bases remained unmatched. CDR3 protein: CATSDPHGQGADTQYF. CDR3 sequence (DNA): TGTGCCACCAGTGACCCCCATGGACAGGGTGCAGATACGCAGTATTTT.

The genes are TRBV10-3 and TRBJ2-7; D remains ambiguous. CDR1 is ENHRY and CDR2 is SYGVKD in the germline V gene. The CDR3 sequence is 12 residues long. Trimming took off 11 bases at V and 1 base at J, with 12 bases between the two ends. The CDR3 DNA reads as TGTGCCTCGTCGACAAGTTCCTACGAGCAGTACTTC. Protein product: CASSTSSYEQYF.

The chain links TRBV5-1 to TRBJ2-7, with 7 bases lining up with TRBD1. The CDR3 spans 14 residues. The V segment lost 6 bases and the J segment 0 bases; nucleotides outside the gene matches: 6. Germline CDR1 reads SGHRS; CDR2 reads YFSETQ. CDR3 in DNA: TGCGCCAGCACACCGGGACAGTACTCCTACGAGCAGTACTTC. Its protein product is CASTPGQYSYEQYF.

The chain links TRBV9 to TRBJ2-7, with 9 bases that match TRBD2. J gave up 3 bases and V 0 bases, and 4 bases lay outside the gene matches. The CDR3 totals 15 residues. CDR1 SGDLS and CDR2 YYNGEE come from the germline V gene. The CDR3 DNA is TGTGCCAGCAGCGTAGTTAGCGGGAGTATCTACGAGCAGTACTTC. This translates into CASSVVSGSIYEQYF.

The rearrangement uses TRBV9 and TRBJ2-2; no clear D gene. The CDR3 covers 15 residues. Germline V gene sequence: CDR1 SGDLS, CDR2 YYNGEE. V was trimmed by 0 bases and J by 6 bases, leaving 12 bases between them. The CDR3 sequence: CASSVDTWGSGELFF. The CDR3 DNA reads TGTGCCAGCAGCGTAGATACGTGGGGATCCGGGGAGCTGTTTTTT.

The V call is TRBV19, the J call TRBJ1-2; D is undetermined. Germline CDR1 reads LNHDA; CDR2 reads SQIVND (reference sequence). With 0 bases removed from V and 3 bases from J, the gap between germline ends came to 11 bases. The CDR3 length is 15 residues. CDR3 protein: CASSIEGDPYYGYTF. The CDR3 DNA follows: TGTGCCAGTAGTATAGAAGGAGACCCCTACTATGGCTACACCTTC.

The chain employs TRBV6-1 and TRBJ1-2; unclear D gene. Germline V gene lookup returns CDR1 MNHNS and CDR2 SASEGT. The germline V and J ends were trimmed by 3 bases and 5 bases, with 10 bases remaining between them. The CDR3 is made up of 13 amino acids. The CDR3 protein is CASSDGEAYGYTF. CDR3 nucleotides: TGTGCCAGCAGTGACGGGGAGGCTTATGGCTACACCTTC.

J is TRBJ2-3 and V is TRBV20-1; D may be TRBD1 or TRBD2 (5 bases each). The CDR3 runs 10 residues. Germline V gene lookup returns CDR1 DFQATT and CDR2 SNEGSKA (reference sequence). The ends were cut back, 6 bases at V and 9 bases at J, with 10 bases in the middle. This chain's CDR3 is CSAPGRTQYF. As DNA, the CDR3 is TGCAGTGCACCGGGACGAACGCAGTATTTT.

The gene calls are TRBV7-9 and TRBJ2-3, with a tentative D call TRBD1 (5 bases). The CDR3 spans 13 residues. CDR1 is SEHNR, CDR2 FQNEAQ, per germline (reference sequence). V was cut by 5 bases and J by 2 bases, with 8 bases left in between. The CDR3 coding sequence is TGTGCCAGCAGCCGACAGATCACAGATACGCAGTATTTT. This sequence encodes CASSRQITDTQYF.

The gene calls are TRBV4-1 and TRBJ1-4; 8 bases line up with TRBD1. V lost 2 bases to trimming and J lost 8 bases; unmatched junction nucleotides: 7. This CDR3 is 15 amino acids long. The germline V gene encodes CDR1 MGHRA and CDR2 YSYEKL. The CDR3 nucleotides are TGCGCCAGCAGCCAAACTCAGGGGGCGCAAGAAAAACTGTTTTTT. Amino acid sequence: CASSQTQGAQEKLFF.